This T cell receptor (beta chain) was observed in a study of technical replicates of blood from a handful of donors. With 4 bases clipped from V and 8 bases from J, the junction kept 9 bases outside the gene matches. CDR1 and CDR2 from the germline V gene are MDHEN and SYDVKM. The CDR3 runs to 15 residues. The data were produced by immunoSEQ multiplex PCR, yet TCRdb's version contains in-frame clones alone and is incomplete. The profile shows some 70,000 clones, under 98% of them singletons. This clonotype was sampled from a human donor in good health. Sequences were obtained from T cells isolated from PBMCs. The chain joins TRBV28 to TRBJ1-4; 8 bases are shared with TRBD1. The CDR3 DNA sequence: TGTGCCAGCAGTTCGAATACAGGGGGTGGGGAAAAACTGTTTTTT. Protein sequence: CASSSNTGGGEKLFF.